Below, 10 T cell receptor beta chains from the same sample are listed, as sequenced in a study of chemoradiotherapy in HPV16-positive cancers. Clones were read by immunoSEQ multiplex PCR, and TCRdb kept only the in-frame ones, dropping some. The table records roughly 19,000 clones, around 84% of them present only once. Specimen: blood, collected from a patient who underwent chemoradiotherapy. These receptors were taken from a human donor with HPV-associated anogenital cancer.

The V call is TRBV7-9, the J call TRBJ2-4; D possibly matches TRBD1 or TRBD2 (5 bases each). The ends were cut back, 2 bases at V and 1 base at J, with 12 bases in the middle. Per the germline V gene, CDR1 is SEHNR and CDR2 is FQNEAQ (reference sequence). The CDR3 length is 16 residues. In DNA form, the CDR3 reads TGTGCCAGCAGCTTAAGCCAGGGACGGGCCAAAAACATTCAGTACTTC. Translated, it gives CASSLSQGRAKNIQYF.

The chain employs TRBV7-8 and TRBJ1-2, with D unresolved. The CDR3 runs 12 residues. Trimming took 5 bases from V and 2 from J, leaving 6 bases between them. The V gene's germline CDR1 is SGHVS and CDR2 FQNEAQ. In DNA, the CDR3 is TGTGCCAGCAGCACAAACAACTATGGCTACACCTTC. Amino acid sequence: CASSTNNYGYTF.

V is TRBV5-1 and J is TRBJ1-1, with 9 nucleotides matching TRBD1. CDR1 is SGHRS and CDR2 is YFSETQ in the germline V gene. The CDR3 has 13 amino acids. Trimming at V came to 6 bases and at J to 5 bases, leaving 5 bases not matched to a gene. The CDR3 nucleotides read TGCGCCAGCACGGGACAGGGTTGGACTGAAGCTTTCTTT. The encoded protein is CASTGQGWTEAFF.

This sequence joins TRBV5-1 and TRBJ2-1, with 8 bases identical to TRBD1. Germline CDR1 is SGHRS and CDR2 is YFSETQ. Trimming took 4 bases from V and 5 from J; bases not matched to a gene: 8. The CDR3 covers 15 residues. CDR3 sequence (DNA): TGCGCCAGCAGCCCCCCCGGACAGGGAAACAATGAGCAGTTCTTC. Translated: CASSPPGQGNNEQFF. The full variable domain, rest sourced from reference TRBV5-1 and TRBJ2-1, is KAGVTQTPRYLIKTRGQQVTLSCSPISGHRSVSWYQQTPGQGLQFLFEYFSETQRNKGNFPGRFSGRQFSNSRSEMNVSTLELGDSALYLCASSPPGQGNNEQFFGPGTRLTVL.

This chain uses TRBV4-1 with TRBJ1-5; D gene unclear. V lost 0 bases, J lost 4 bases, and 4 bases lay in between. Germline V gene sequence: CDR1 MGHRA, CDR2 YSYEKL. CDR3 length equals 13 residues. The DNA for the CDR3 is TGCGCCAGCAGCCAAGATGGGAATCAGCCCCAGCATTTT. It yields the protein CASSQDGNQPQHF.

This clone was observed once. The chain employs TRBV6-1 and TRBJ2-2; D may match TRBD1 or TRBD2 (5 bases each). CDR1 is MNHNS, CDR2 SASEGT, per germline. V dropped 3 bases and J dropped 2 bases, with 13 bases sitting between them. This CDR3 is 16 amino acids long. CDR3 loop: CASSEVPGANTGELFF. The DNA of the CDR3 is TGTGCCAGCAGTGAGGTTCCCGGGGCCAACACCGGGGAGCTGTTTTTT.

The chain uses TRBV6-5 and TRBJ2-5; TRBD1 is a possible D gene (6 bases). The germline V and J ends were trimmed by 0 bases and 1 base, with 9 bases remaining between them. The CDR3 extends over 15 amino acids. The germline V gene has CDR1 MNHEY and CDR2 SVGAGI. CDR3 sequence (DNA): TGTGCCAGCAGTTACTCGTTCAGGGGCCAAGAGACCCAGTACTTC. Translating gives CASSYSFRGQETQYF.

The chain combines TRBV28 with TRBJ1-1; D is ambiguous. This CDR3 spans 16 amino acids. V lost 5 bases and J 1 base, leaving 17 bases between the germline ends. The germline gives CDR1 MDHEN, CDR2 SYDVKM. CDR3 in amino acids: CASSGVNGWGNTEAFF. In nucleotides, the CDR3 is TGTGCCAGCAGTGGGGTTAATGGGTGGGGGAACACTGAAGCTTTCTTT.

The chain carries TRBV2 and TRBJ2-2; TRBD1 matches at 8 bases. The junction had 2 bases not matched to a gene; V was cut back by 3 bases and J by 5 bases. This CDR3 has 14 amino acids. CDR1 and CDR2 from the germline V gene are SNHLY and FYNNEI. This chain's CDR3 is CASSEDRVTGELFF. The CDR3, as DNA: TGTGCCAGCAGTGAGGACAGGGTGACCGGGGAGCTGTTTTTT.

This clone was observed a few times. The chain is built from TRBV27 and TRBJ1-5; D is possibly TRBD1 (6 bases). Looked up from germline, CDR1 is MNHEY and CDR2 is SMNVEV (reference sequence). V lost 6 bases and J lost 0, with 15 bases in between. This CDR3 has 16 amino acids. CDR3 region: CASRTSQGLSNQPQHF. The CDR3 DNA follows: TGTGCCAGCAGAACTTCTCAGGGGCTTAGCAATCAGCCCCAGCATTTT.